A single sample is the source of the 23 T cell receptor beta chains below, sequenced in a study of T cells in Graves' hyperthyroidism and ophthalmopathy. The CDR3 regions of TCR beta were amplified from RNA transcripts. The TCR CDR3 first-round RT-PCR relied on the HTBI primer set. One entry per CDR3 protein results from TCRdb running MiXCR on the multiplex PCR reads. Of 450,000 to 650,000 distinct CDR3 sequences in the sample, over 15% were seen once. Sequences were obtained from blood. These TCRs come from a woman aged 18-29 years with Graves' ophthalmopathy.

In its sample, this clonotype was seen a few times. The V and J genes are TRBV29-1 and TRBJ2-1; maybe TRBD2 (6 bases). V dropped 6 bases and J dropped 10 bases, with 16 bases sitting between them. The CDR3 totals 12 residues. Per the germline V gene, CDR1 is SQVTM and CDR2 is ANQGSEA. The CDR3 DNA sequence: TGCAGCGTGGAAAACAGACTAGGCGAGCAGTTCTTC. Translated, it gives CSVENRLGEQFF.

This clonotype turned up a few times. CDR3 in amino acids: CAWGRGDTQYF. The CDR3 bases are TGTGCCTGGGGGAGGGGGGATACGCAGTATTTT. The chain combines TRBV30 with TRBJ2-3, with D maybe TRBD2 (7 bases). The V and J ends lost 5 bases and 6 bases respectively, with 9 bases between them. Germline V CDR1 and CDR2: GTSNPN, SVGIG (reference sequence). This CDR3 has 11 amino acids.

This clonotype came up many times. The V gene is TRBV27, the J gene TRBJ2-1, with D possibly being TRBD1 or TRBD2 (5 bases each). Trimming shortened V by 7 bases and J by 9 bases, and 16 bases separated the two germline ends. The CDR3 is 13 residues long. The V gene's germline CDR1 is MNHEY and CDR2 SMNVEV (reference sequence). Here the CDR3 DNA reads TGTGCCAGCACCTCGGGGACCTCCGGTGAGCAGTTCTTC. Translating gives CASTSGTSGEQFF.

This clonotype was counted at least ten times. The J gene is TRBJ1-1, the V gene TRBV28; 7 nucleotides align to TRBD1. V lost 5 bases to trimming and J lost 1 base; unmatched junction nucleotides: 4. The CDR3 is 14 amino acids. CDR1 MDHEN and CDR2 SYDVKM come from the germline V gene. CDR3 sequence (DNA): TGTGCCAGCAGTCCCGGGACAGCGAACACTGAAGCTTTCTTT. Protein product: CASSPGTANTEAFF.

This clonotype has at least ten counts. The V call is TRBV27, the J call TRBJ1-2; D unclear. Trimming cost V 3 bases and J 4 bases, with 12 bases left between them. This CDR3 comprises 14 residues. CDR1 and CDR2 (germline): MNHEY, SMNVEV (reference sequence). The CDR3 DNA sequence: TGTGCCAGCAGTTTCGGCGTAGGCGGCTATGGCTACACCTTC. Amino acids: CASSFGVGGYGYTF.

V and J are TRBV6-1 and TRBJ2-7; 11 bases match TRBD2. The CDR3 contains 14 residues. Germline trimming cut 6 bases from V and 5 bases from J; bases unmatched to any gene: 6. CDR1 and CDR2 from the germline V gene are MNHNS and SASEGT. CDR3 sequence reads: CASSRLAGWDEQYF. The CDR3 nucleotides are TGTGCCAGCAGCAGACTAGCGGGATGGGACGAGCAGTACTTC.

Turning to this clonotype: One end of the junction varies from germline; a read error may be responsible. This chain uses TRBV13 with TRBJ2-1; possibly TRBD2 for D (6 bases). The germline CDR1 and CDR2 sequences are PRHDT and FYEKMQ (reference sequence). The length of the CDR3 is 18 residues. The CDR3 sequence is CASSQEGRAAGRYNEQFF. The CDR3 region has the DNA TGCGCCAGCAGCCAAGAAGGAAGGGCGGCGGGGCGCTACAATGAGCAGTTCTTC. Filled out from reference TRBV13 and TRBJ2-1, the complete variable domain reads AAGVIQSPRHLIKEKRETATLKCYPIPRHDTVYWYQQGPGQDPQFLISFYEKMQSDKGSIPDRFSAQQFSDYHSELNMSSLELGDSALYFCASSQEGRAAGRYNEQFFGPGTRLTVL.

This chain connects TRBV6-1 to TRBJ2-1; 11 bases agree with TRBD1. The V segment lost 4 bases and the J segment 4 bases; nucleotides outside the gene matches: 3. The CDR3 is 15 residues long. Germline V lookup: CDR1 MNHNS, CDR2 SASEGT. CDR3 sequence reads: CASSGWDRGYNEQFF. The CDR3 region has the DNA TGTGCCAGCAGTGGGTGGGACAGGGGGTACAATGAGCAGTTCTTC.

The chain uses TRBV9 and TRBJ1-1; D uncertain. In germline, CDR1 is SGDLS, CDR2 YYNGEE. V shed 0 bases and J shed 7 bases, with 10 bases lying between them. This CDR3 is 13 amino acids long. CDR3 coding DNA: TGTGCCAGCAGCGTAGAATGGGGTGGTGAAGCTTTCTTT. It translates to CASSVEWGGEAFF.

This clonotype came up a few times. V is TRBV7-2 and J is TRBJ2-1; D is unclear. From germline, CDR1 is SGHTA and CDR2 FQGNSA. V was pared by 1 base and J by 10 bases, with 17 bases between. This CDR3 comprises 15 residues. CDR3 region: CASSLVALSDTEQFF. As DNA, the CDR3 is TGTGCCAGCAGCTTAGTCGCCCTATCCGATACCGAGCAGTTCTTC.

This clonotype turned up a few times. The rearrangement links TRBV6-1 to TRBJ2-2; 11 bases match TRBD2. This CDR3 contains 16 residues. The V segment lost 0 bases and the J segment 4 bases; nucleotides outside the gene matches: 1. From germline, CDR1 is MNHNS and CDR2 SASEGT. The CDR3 reads CASSEASGGATGELFF. In DNA form, the CDR3 reads TGTGCCAGCAGTGAAGCTAGCGGGGGGGCCACCGGGGAGCTGTTTTTT.

This clonotype was observed at least ten times. The CDR3 DNA reads as TGTGCCAGCTCACCACGTAACTCGGATGGCTACACCTTC. Its translation is CASSPRNSDGYTF. The V gene is TRBV18, the J gene TRBJ1-2; no firm D call. CDR1 is KGHSH and CDR2 is LQKENI in the germline V gene. CDR3 length: 13 amino acids. V was clipped by 1 base and J by 6 bases, with 9 bases between them.

This clonotype was picked up a small number of times. The chain combines TRBV6-9 with TRBJ2-5, with D possibly being TRBD1 (6 bases). Germline V gives CDR1 MNHGY, CDR2 SVAAGI. Trimming cost V 4 bases and J 1 base, with 13 bases left between them. CDR3 length: 15 residues. The CDR3 reads CASSSSGALQETQYF. In nucleotides, the CDR3 is TGTGCCAGCAGTTCTTCAGGGGCGCTCCAAGAGACCCAGTACTTC.

There are a few counts of this clonotype. This sequence joins TRBV20-1 and TRBJ2-5; 13 bases are shared with TRBD2. The V gene's germline CDR1 is DFQATT and CDR2 SNEGSKA (reference sequence). The CDR3 contains 14 residues. The CDR3 bases are TGCAGCCCTAGGACTAGCGGGAGCCAAGAGACCCAGTACTTC. Its protein is CSPRTSGSQETQYF.

The sample holds many counts of this clonotype. This chain uses TRBV12-3 or TRBV12-4 with TRBJ2-3; 7 nucleotides align to TRBD2. CDR3 size: 16 residues. The junction had 7 bases not matched to a gene; V was cut back by 1 base and J by 3 bases. CDR3 in DNA: TGTGCCAGCAGTTTAGAAGGAGCGGGGCTGACAGATACGCAGTATTTT. This gives the protein CASSLEGAGLTDTQYF.

This clonotype was seen many times. This chain connects TRBV6-1 to TRBJ2-5; D gene uncertain. The CDR3 has 11 residues. Trimming took off 4 bases at V and 6 bases at J, with 6 bases between the two ends. Germline values: CDR1 MNHNS, CDR2 SASEGT. This chain's CDR3 is CASSGRQTQYF. CDR3 DNA: TGTGCCAGCAGTGGTAGACAGACCCAGTACTTC.

CDR3 sequence (DNA): TGTGCCAGCAGCACCCCTCTTACAAGCGGGGGAGGTAGCACAGATACGCAGTATTTT. Protein product: CASSTPLTSGGGSTDTQYF. The chain joins TRBV9 to TRBJ2-3; 8 bases are a match to TRBD2. In germline, CDR1 is SGDLS, CDR2 YYNGEE. The ends lost 4 bases at V and 0 bases at J; junction bases unmatched: 16. The CDR3 sequence is 19 residues long.

In regard to this clonotype: Just one base apart from a much larger clone, this may be a read error. The chain carries TRBV20-1 and TRBJ2-7; TRBD1 might be the D (6 bases). The germline gives CDR1 DFQATT, CDR2 SNEGSKA (reference sequence). V gave up 1 base and J gave up 3 bases, with 10 bases separating them. This CDR3 spans 13 amino acids. The CDR3 sequence: CSARAGVDYEQYF. DNA of the CDR3: TGCAGTGCTAGAGCAGGGGTGGACTACGAGCAGTACTTC.

This clonotype was detected many times. The gene calls are TRBV28 and TRBJ1-2; D may be TRBD1 (6 bases). Germline CDR1 reads MDHEN; CDR2 reads SYDVKM. The V and J ends lost 3 bases and 4 bases respectively, with 15 bases between them. This CDR3 is 15 amino acids long. The CDR3 sequence is CASSFQSGGGYGYTF. Written as DNA, the CDR3 is TGTGCCAGCAGTTTTCAGTCCGGGGGCGGCTATGGCTACACCTTC.

Ten or more counts support this clonotype. The chain is built from TRBV20-1 and TRBJ1-1; perhaps TRBD1 as D (6 bases). The V and J ends lost 3 bases and 1 base respectively, with 9 bases between them. The CDR3 contains 13 residues. CDR1 and CDR2 from the germline V gene are DFQATT and SNEGSKA (reference sequence). The CDR3 region is CSASRGTNTEAFF. The DNA for the CDR3 is TGCAGTGCTAGTAGGGGGACGAACACTGAAGCTTTCTTT.

This clonotype was counted at least ten times. The chain joins TRBV3-1 to TRBJ2-7; D is unclear. V shed 1 base and J shed 6 bases, with 10 bases lying between them. Germline CDR1 and CDR2: LGHDT and YNNKEL (reference sequence). This CDR3 is built from 13 residues. The CDR3 coding sequence is TGTGCCAGCAGCCAAGGGGGTCCCCTCGAGCAGTACTTC. It is translated as CASSQGGPLEQYF.

The sample holds a few counts of this clonotype. V is TRBV9 and J is TRBJ1-4, with D possibly being TRBD1 (6 bases). Per the germline V gene, CDR1 is SGDLS and CDR2 is YYNGEE. Trimming took 0 bases from V and 8 from J, leaving 14 bases between them. This CDR3 has 15 amino acids. CDR3 coding DNA: TGTGCCAGCAGCGTAGGGTCAGGGGTACGGGAAAAACTGTTTTTT. This codes for CASSVGSGVREKLFF.

J is TRBJ2-3 and V is TRBV5-1, with 9 bases matching TRBD2. V shed 4 bases, J shed 5 bases, and the junction held 11 bases outside the gene matches. The CDR3 sequence is 16 residues long. Germline V gene data show CDR1 as SGHRS and CDR2 as YFSETQ. The CDR3 DNA sequence: TGCGCCAGCAGCACTGGGGTAGCGGGAGTGAAAGATACGCAGTATTTT. It yields the protein CASSTGVAGVKDTQYF. The variable domain in full, with the rest retrieved from reference TRBV5-1 and TRBJ2-3, is KAGVTQTPRYLIKTRGQQVTLSCSPISGHRSVSWYQQTPGQGLQFLFEYFSETQRNKGNFPGRFSGRQFSNSRSEMNVSTLELGDSALYLCASSTGVAGVKDTQYFGPGTRLTVL.